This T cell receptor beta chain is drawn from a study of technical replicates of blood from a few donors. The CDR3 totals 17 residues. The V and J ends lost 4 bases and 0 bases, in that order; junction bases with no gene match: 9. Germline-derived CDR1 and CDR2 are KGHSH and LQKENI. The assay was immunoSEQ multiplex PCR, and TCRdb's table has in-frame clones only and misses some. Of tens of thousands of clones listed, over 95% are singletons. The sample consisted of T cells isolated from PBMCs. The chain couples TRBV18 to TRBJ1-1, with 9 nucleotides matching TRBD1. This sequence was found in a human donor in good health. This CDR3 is CASSQKLQGALNTEAFF. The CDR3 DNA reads TGTGCCAGCTCACAAAAGTTACAGGGGGCCCTGAACACTGAAGCTTTCTTT.